The sequence of this TCR beta chain was determined in a study of cytomegalovirus exposure and HLA in healthy donors. On the study more broadly: About 85 million unique TCR sequences came from HLA-typed donors in an early release.

The sample holds a few counts of this clone. Its specificity is not known. CDR3 length equals 15 residues. Per the germline V gene, CDR1 is MGHRA and CDR2 is YSYEKL. V lost 0 bases and J lost 3, with 12 bases in between. The donors gave bone marrow, and they were healthy. Study-level findings and limits: Among TCR beta chains of equal frequency, HLA-associated ones were more clonally expanded in a later analysis. It has been reported that TCR beta sequences accurately predicted the HLA-A and HLA-B alleles of most subjects.

The PCR used 60 Vbeta and 13 Jbeta primers. Sequencing used immunoSEQ multiplex PCR; TCRdb keeps in-frame clones, though not all of them. The sample carries 130,000 to 150,000 clones, 70% to 75% recorded once. The gene calls are TRBV4-1 and TRBJ2-7; D is unclear. The material sequenced was PBMCs. The clonotype originates from a human donor in good health. DNA for the CDR3: TGCGCCAGCAGCCAAGAGCCGGGTTTTGGCTACGAGCAGTACTTC. Amino acid sequence: CASSQEPGFGYEQYF.